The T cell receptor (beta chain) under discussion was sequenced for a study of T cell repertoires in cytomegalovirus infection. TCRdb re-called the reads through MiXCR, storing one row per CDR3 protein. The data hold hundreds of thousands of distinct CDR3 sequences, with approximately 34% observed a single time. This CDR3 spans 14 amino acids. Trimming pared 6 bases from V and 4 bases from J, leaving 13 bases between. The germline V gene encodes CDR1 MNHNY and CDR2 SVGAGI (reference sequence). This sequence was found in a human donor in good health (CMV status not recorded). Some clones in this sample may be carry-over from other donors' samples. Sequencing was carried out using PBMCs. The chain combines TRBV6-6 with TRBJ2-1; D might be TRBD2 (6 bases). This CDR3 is CASSPGLNYNEQFF. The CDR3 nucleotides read TGTGCCAGCAGCCCGGGACTCAATTACAATGAGCAGTTCTTC.